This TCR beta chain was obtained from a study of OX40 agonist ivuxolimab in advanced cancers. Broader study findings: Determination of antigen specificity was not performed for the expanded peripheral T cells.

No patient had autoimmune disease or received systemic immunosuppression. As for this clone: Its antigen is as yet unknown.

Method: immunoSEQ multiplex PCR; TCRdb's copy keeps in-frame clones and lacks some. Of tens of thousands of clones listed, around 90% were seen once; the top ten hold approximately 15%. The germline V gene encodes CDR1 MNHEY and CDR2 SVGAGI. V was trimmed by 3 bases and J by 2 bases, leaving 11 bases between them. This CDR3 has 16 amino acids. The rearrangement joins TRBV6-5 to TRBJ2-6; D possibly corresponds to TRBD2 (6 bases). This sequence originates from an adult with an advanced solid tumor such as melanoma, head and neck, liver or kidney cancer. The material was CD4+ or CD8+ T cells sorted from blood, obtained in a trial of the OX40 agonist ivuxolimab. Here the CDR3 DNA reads TGTGCCAGCAGTTATCCCGGGGGACCTGGGGCCAACGTCCTGACTTTC. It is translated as CASSYPGGPGANVLTF.